The following is a T cell receptor beta chain sequence with its context. The antigen is not known. J was trimmed by 6 bases and V by 5 bases; bases with no gene match: 5. From germline, CDR1 is MNHEY and CDR2 SMNVEV (reference sequence). The CDR3 has 14 residues. This sample was included in a study of shared clonotypes between healthy human individuals. General study findings and limits: Non-shared clonotypes showed lower generation probabilities than clonotypes common to all four donors. Sharing across a few donors was seen in roughly 5% of naive CD4 clonotypes.

Evenly divided among several immunoSEQ plates was the genomic DNA of each subset. Profiled with immunoSEQ multiplex PCR; TCRdb holds only in-frame clones, not every one. This repertoire shows 2 million to 2.5 million clones, around 93% found once; its top ten account for under 2%. Naivety among CD8 cells was defined by CD45RO negativity and positive CCR7 selection, thereby excluding terminally differentiated effector memory CD45RA+ cells. All donors were Caucasian adults living in Nashville, Tennessee. Source material: naive CD8+ T cells from PBMCs. This TCR derives from a man between 18 and 35 years old in good health. Some clones in this sample may be carry-over from other donors' samples. This chain joins TRBV27 and TRBJ2-2; TRBD1 aligns across 8 bases. CDR3 sequence: CASSRTGWAGELFF. The CDR3 DNA sequence: TGTGCCAGCAGTCGGACAGGGTGGGCCGGGGAGCTGTTTTTT.